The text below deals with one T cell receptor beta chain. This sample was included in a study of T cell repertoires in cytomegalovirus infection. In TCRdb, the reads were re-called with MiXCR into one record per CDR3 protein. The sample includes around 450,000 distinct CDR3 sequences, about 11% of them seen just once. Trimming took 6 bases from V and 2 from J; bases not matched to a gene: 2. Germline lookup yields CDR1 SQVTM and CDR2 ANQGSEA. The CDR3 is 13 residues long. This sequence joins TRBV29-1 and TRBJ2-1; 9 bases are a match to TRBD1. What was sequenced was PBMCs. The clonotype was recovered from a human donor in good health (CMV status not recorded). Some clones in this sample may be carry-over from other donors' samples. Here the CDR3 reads CSVQGATYNEQFF. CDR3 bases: TGCAGCGTACAGGGGGCCACCTACAATGAGCAGTTCTTC.